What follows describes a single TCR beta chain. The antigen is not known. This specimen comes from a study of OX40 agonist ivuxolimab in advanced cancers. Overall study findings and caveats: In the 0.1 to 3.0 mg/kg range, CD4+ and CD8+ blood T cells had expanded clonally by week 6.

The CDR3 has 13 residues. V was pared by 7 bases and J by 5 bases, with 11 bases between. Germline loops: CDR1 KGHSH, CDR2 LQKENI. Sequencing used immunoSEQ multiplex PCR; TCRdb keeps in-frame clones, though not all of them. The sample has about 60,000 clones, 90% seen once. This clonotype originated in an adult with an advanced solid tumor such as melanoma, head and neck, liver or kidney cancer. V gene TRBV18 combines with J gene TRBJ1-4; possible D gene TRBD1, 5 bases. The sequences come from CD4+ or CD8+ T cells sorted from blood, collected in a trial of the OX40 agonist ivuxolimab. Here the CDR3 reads CASCRDGNEKLFF. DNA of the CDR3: TGTGCCAGCTGCCGGGACGGGAATGAAAAACTGTTTTTT.